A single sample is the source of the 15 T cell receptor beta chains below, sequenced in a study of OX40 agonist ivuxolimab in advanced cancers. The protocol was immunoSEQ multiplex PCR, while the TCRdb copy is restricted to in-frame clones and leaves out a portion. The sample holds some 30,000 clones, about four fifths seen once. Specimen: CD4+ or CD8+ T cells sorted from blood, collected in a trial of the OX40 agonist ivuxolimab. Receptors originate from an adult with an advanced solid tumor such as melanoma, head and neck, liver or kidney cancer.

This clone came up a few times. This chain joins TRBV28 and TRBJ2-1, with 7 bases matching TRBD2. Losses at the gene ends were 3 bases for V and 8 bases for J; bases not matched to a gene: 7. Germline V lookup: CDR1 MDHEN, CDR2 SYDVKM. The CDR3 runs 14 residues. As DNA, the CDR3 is TGTGCCAGCAGTTTTCGGTCACGGGGGGATGAGCAGTTCTTC. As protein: CASSFRSRGDEQFF.

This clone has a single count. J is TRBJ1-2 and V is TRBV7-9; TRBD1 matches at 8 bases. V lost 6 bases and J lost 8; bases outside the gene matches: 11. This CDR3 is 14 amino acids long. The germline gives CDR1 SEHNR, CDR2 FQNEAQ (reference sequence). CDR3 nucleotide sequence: TGTGCCAGCAGTCCCGCCCAGGGGGCATACGGCTACACCTTC. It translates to CASSPAQGAYGYTF.

For the CDR3, the DNA is TGCGCCAGCAGCCAGGGACAGGCTCTCTGGGATGAGCAGTTCTTC. Translation: CASSQGQALWDEQFF. The chain couples TRBV4-1 to TRBJ2-1, with TRBD1 matching 8 bases. Losses at the gene ends were 3 bases for V and 8 bases for J; bases not matched to a gene: 9. This CDR3 comprises 15 residues. The germline V gene encodes CDR1 MGHRA and CDR2 YSYEKL.

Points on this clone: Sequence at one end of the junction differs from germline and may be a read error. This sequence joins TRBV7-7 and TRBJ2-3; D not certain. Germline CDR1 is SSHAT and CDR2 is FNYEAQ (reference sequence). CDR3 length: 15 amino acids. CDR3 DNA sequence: TGTGCTAGCAGCTTAACACCTACTAGCACAGATACGCAGTATTTT. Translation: CASSLTPTSTDTQYF.

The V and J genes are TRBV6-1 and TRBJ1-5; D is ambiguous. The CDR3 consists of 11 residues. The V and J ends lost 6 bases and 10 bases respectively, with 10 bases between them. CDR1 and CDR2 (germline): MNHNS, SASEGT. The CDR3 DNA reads TGTGCCAGCAGCTACTTGCACCCCCAGCATTTT. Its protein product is CASSYLHPQHF.

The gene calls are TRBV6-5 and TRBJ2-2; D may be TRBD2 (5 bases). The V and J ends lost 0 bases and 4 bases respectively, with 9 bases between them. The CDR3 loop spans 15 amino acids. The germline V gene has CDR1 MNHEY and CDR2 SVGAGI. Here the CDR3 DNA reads TGTGCCAGCAGTTACTCTTGGGCGGGCACCGGGGAGCTGTTTTTT. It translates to CASSYSWAGTGELFF.

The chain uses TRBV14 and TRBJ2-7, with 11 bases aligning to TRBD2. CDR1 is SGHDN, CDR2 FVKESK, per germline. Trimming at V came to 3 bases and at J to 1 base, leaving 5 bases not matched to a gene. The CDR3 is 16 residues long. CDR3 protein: CASSHDTSGSSYEQYF. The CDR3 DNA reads TGTGCCAGCAGCCACGACACTAGCGGGAGTTCCTACGAGCAGTACTTC.

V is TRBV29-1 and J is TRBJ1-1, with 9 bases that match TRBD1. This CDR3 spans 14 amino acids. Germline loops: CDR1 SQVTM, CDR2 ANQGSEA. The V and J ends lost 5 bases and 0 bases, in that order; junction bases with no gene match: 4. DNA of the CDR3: TGCAGCGTTTCCGGGACAGGGATGAACACTGAAGCTTTCTTT. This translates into CSVSGTGMNTEAFF.

The DNA of the CDR3 is TGTGCCAGCAGCGTAGCTCGTTGGGGTCCTGAAGCTTTCTTT. Its translation is CASSVARWGPEAFF. The chain is built from TRBV9 and TRBJ1-1, with D unclear. This CDR3 is built from 14 residues. V lost 0 bases and J lost 6, with 12 bases in between. Germline-derived CDR1 and CDR2 are SGDLS and YYNGEE.

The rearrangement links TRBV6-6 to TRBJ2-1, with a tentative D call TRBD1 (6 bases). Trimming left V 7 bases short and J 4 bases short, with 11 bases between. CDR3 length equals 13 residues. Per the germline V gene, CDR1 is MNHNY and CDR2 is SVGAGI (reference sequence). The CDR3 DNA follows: TGTGCCAGCAAAATAACAGGGTACAATGAGCAGTTCTTC. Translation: CASKITGYNEQFF.

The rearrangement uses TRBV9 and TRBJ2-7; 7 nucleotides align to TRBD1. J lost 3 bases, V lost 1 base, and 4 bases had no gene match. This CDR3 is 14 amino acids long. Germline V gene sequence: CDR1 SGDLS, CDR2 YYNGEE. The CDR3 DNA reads TGTGCCAGCAGCGTATCAGGACAGGACTACGAGCAGTACTTC. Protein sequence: CASSVSGQDYEQYF.

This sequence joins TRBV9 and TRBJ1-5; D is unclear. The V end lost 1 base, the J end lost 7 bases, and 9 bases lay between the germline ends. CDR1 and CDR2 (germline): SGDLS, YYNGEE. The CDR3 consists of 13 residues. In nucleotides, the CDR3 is TGTGCCAGCAGCGTATCCGGAGAGCAGCCCCAGCATTTT. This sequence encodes CASSVSGEQPQHF.

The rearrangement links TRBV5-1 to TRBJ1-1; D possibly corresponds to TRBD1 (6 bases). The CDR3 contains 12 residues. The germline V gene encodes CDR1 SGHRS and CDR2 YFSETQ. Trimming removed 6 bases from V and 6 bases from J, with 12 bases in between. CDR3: CASTTGSAEAFF. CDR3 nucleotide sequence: TGCGCCAGCACGACAGGTTCCGCTGAAGCTTTCTTT.

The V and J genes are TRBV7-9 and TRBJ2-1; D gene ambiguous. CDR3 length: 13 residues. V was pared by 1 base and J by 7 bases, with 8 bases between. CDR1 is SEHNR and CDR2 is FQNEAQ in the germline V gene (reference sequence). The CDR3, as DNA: TGTGCCAGCAGCTTAGTAGCCTGGAATGAGCAGTTCTTC. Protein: CASSLVAWNEQFF.

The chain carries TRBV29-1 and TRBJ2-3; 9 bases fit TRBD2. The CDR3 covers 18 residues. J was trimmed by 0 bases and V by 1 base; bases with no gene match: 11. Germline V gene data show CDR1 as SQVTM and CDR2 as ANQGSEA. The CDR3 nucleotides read TGCAGCGTTGAAGGGTGGCGGGAGGGCGCCACTAGCACAGATACGCAGTATTTT. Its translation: CSVEGWREGATSTDTQYF.